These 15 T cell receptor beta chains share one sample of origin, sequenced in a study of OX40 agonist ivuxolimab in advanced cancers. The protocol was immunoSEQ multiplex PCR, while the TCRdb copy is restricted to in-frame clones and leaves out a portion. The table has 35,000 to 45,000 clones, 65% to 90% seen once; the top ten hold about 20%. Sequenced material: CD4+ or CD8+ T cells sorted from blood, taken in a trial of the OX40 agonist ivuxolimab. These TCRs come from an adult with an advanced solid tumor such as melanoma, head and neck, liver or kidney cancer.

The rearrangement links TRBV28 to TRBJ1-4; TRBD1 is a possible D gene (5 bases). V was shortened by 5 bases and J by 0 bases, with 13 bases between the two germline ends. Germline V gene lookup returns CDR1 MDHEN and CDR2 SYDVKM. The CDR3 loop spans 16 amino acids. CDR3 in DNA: TGTGCCAGCAGTGGGGCCGGGACGACAACTAATGAAAAACTGTTTTTT. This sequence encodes CASSGAGTTTNEKLFF.

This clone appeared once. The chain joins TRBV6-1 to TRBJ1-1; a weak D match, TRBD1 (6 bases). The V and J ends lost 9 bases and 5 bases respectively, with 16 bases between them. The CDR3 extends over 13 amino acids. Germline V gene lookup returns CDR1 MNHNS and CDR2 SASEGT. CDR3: CASSWGLGTEAFF. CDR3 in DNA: TGTGCCAGTAGCTGGGGGCTTGGGACTGAAGCTTTCTTT.

The CDR3 reads CASSLTGGYNEKLFF. For the CDR3, the DNA is TGTGCCAGCAGTCTAACAGGGGGTTATAATGAAAAACTGTTTTTT. This chain joins TRBV28 and TRBJ1-4, with 8 bases fitting TRBD1. V lost 5 bases and J lost 4; bases outside the gene matches: 6. The CDR3 runs 15 residues. Germline V gene sequence: CDR1 MDHEN, CDR2 SYDVKM.

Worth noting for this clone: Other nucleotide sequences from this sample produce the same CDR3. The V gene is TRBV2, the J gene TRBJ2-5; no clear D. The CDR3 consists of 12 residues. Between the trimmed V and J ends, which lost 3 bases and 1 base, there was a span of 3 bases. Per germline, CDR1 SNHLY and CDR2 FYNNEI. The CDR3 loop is CASSDAQETQYF. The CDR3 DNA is TGTGCCAGCAGTGACGCCCAAGAGACCCAGTACTTC.

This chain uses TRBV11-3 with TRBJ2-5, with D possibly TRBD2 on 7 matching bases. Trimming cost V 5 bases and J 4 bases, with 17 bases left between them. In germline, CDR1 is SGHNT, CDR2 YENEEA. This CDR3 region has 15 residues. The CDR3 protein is CASSNRVGEGETQYF. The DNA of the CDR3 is TGTGCCAGCAGCAACAGGGTTGGGGAGGGAGAGACCCAGTACTTC. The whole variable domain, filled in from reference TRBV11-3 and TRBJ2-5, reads EAGVVQSPRYKIIEKKQPVAFWCNPISGHNTLYWYLQNLGQGPELLIRYENEEAVDDSQLPKDRFSAERLKGVDSTLKIQPAELGDSAVYLCASSNRVGEGETQYFGPGTRLLVL.

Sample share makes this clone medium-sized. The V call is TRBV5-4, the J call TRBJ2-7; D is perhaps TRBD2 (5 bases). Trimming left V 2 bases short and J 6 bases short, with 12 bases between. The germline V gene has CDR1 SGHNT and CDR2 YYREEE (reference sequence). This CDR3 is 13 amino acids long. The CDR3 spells CASSLSEGGEQYF. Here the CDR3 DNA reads TGTGCCAGCAGCTTAAGCGAGGGTGGCGAGCAGTACTTC.

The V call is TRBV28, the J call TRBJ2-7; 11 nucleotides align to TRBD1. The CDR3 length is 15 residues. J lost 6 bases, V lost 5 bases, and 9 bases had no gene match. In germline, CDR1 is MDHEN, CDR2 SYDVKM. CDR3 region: CASSPTDRGLGEQYF. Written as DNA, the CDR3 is TGTGCCAGCAGTCCCACGGACAGGGGGCTTGGCGAGCAGTACTTC.

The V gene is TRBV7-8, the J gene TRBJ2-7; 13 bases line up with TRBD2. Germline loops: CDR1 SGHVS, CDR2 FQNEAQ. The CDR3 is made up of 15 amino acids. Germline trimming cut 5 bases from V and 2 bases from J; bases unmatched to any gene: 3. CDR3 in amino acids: CASSGTSGNAYEQYF. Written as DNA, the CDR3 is TGTGCCAGCAGCGGGACTAGCGGGAACGCCTACGAGCAGTACTTC. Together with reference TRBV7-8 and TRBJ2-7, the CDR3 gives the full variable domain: GAGVSQSPRYKVAKRGQDVALRCDPISGHVSLFWYQQALGQGPEFLTYFQNEAQLDKSGLPSDRFFAERPEGSVSTLKIQRTQQEDSAVYLCASSGTSGNAYEQYFGPGTRLTVT.

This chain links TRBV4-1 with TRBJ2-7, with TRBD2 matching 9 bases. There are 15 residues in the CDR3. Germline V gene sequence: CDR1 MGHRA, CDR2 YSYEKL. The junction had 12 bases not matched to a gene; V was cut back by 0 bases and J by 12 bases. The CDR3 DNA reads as TGCGCCAGCAGCCAAGATCCGGCTAGCGGGACATCGACGTACTTC. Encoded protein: CASSQDPASGTSTYF.

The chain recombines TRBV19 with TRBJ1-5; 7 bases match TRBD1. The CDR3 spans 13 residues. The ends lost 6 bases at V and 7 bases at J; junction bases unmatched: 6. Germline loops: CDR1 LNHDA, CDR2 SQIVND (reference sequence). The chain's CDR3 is CASRKGARQPQHF. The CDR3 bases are TGTGCCAGTAGGAAGGGGGCCAGGCAGCCCCAGCATTTT.

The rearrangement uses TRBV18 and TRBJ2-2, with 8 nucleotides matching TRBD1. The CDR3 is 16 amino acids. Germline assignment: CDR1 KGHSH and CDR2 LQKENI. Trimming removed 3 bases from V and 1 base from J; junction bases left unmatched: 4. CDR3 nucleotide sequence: TGTGCCAGCTCACCGACAGGGGAGAGGAACACCGGGGAGCTGTTTTTT. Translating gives CASSPTGERNTGELFF.

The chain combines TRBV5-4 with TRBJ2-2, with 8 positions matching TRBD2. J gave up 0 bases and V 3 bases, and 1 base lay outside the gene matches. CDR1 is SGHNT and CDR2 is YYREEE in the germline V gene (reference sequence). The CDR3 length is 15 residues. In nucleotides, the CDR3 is TGTGCCAGCAGCTCTAGCGGGCCGAACACCGGGGAGCTGTTTTTT. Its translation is CASSSSGPNTGELFF.

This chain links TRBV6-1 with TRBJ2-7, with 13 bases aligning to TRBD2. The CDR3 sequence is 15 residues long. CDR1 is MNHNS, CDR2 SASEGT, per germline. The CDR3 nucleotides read TGTGCTACCCAAAAGGGGACTAGCGGGGCCTACGAGCAGTACTTC. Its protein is CATQKGTSGAYEQYF.

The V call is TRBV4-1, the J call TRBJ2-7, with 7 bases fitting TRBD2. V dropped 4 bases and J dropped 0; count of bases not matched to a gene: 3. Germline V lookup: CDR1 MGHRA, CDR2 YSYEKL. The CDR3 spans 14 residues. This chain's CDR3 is CASSPGGSSYEQYF. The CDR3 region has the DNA TGCGCCAGCAGCCCCGGGGGGAGCTCCTACGAGCAGTACTTC.

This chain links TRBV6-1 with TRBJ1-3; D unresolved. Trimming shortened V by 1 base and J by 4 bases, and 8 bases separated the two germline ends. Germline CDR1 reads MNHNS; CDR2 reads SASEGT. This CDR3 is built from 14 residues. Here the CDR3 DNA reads TGTGCCAGCAGTGAAGGGGGAGCCGGAAACACCATATATTTT. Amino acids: CASSEGGAGNTIYF.